This T cell receptor (beta chain) is drawn from a study of T-cell memory formation after mild COVID-19. Whole-study findings and limits: CD4+ clones that contracted lay mainly in CM and EM; CD8+ ones lay in EMRA.

There are many counts of this clonotype. What it binds is not known. TCRdb redid the calling of the 5' RACE reads with MiXCR, one entry per CDR3 protein. The sample lists roughly 350,000 distinct CDR3 sequences; 25% to 30% were seen once. Germline values: CDR1 SGHRS, CDR2 YFSETQ. This CDR3 region has 14 residues. V gave up 0 bases and J gave up 2 bases, with 6 bases separating them. Material: PBMCs or a T cell subset sorted from them (not recorded which). The sequence was obtained from an adult woman who had mild COVID-19 (a few samples of this study predate the infection). Cell type and time point are not known. The gene calls are TRBV5-1 and TRBJ2-1; D gene uncertain. The CDR3 here is CASSLVGPYNEQFF. The CDR3 DNA is TGCGCCAGCAGCTTGGTCGGGCCCTACAATGAGCAGTTCTTC. The entire variable domain, with the rest obtained from reference TRBV5-1 and TRBJ2-1, is as follows: KAGVTQTPRYLIKTRGQQVTLSCSPISGHRSVSWYQQTPGQGLQFLFEYFSETQRNKGNFPGRFSGRQFSNSRSEMNVSTLELGDSALYLCASSLVGPYNEQFFGPGTRLTVL.